This is a list of T cell receptor beta chains from one sample in a study of blood T cell repertoires in COVID-19. Here immunoSEQ multiplex PCR was the method, and the copy in TCRdb shows in-frame clones only, minus some. The table has 130,000 to 150,000 clones, roughly nine tenths seen once. The sequenced sample consisted of peripheral blood. All receptors derive from a human donor in a cohort sampled during active COVID-19. Both conserved end residues are part of each CDR3. Fields, in order: D gene, clone size, J gene, V gene, CDR3 DNA, CDR3 protein. A D gene is named only where the DNA matches it firmly. Expanded clones are given a class, and other clones once, few, many or no size at all.

NA once TRBJ2-2 TRBV19 TGTGCCAGTAGTATTAGCCCACGACTCGGGGAGCTGTTTTTT CASSISPRLGELFF
TRBD1 NA TRBJ2-2 TRBV27 TGTGCCAGCAGCCCGAGGGGGCCCAACACCGGGGAGCTGTTTTTT CASSPRGPNTGELFF
NA NA TRBJ2-7 TRBV9 TGTGCCAGCAGCGTAGGGGCACCCTCCGAGCAGTACTTC CASSVGAPSEQYF
NA NA TRBJ2-7 TRBV19 TGTGCCAGTTCTCAGGGAGGTTTCGAGCAGTACTTC CASSQGGFEQYF
NA NA TRBJ2-7 TRBV5-5 TGTGCCAGCAGCTTGATGATACGGGGGAGTTCCTACGAGCAGTACTTC CASSLMIRGSSYEQYF
TRBD2 NA TRBJ2-1 TRBV27 TGTGCCAGCAGTTTTCGGACTAGCGGAGACAATGAGCAGTTCTTC CASSFRTSGDNEQFF
TRBD2 NA TRBJ2-3 TRBV7-9 TGTGCCAGCAGCGGGTCTAGCGGGGGGGCCGAAGATACGCAGTATTTT CASSGSSGGAEDTQYF
TRBD1 NA TRBJ2-7 TRBV19 TGTGCCAGTACCCGACAGGGGGAGACAGGGGTACGCGAGCAGTACTTC CASTRQGETGVREQYF
NA NA TRBJ1-1 TRBV5-1 TGCGCCAGCAGCTTGCAGGAGAACACTGAAGCTTTCTTT CASSLQENTEAFF
TRBD1 NA TRBJ2-7 TRBV7-6 TGTGCCAGCAGCTTTACGACAGGGAGCGGCGAGCAGTACTTC CASSFTTGSGEQYF
TRBD1 NA TRBJ1-1 TRBV9 TGTGCCAGCAGCCCACCACGACAGGGTCGGAACACTGAAGCTTTCTTT CASSPPRQGRNTEAFF
TRBD2 NA TRBJ2-4 TRBV5-1 TGCGCCAGCTCCCGGGAGGGAGGGTTGGGGAACATTCAGTACTTC CASSREGGLGNIQYF
NA NA TRBJ2-1 TRBV25-1 TGTGCCAGCAGCCGTGGGGACTTTGCCCGCTCCTACAATGAGCAGTTCTTC CASSRGDFARSYNEQFF
TRBD1 NA TRBJ2-5 TRBV7-3 TGTGCCAGCAGCCGGGACAGATCCCAAGAGACCCAGTACTTC CASSRDRSQETQYF
NA NA TRBJ2-5 TRBV20-1 TGCAGTGGACAGTTCCAAGAGACCCAGTACTTC CSGQFQETQYF
TRBD2 NA TRBJ2-1 TRBV5-1 TGCGCCAGCAGTCTCCCCGGGGGGACCCTCTACAATGAGCAGTTCTTC CASSLPGGTLYNEQFF
NA NA TRBJ1-5 TRBV5-5 TGTGCCAGCAGCTGGACAATGGATCAGCCCCAGCATTTT CASSWTMDQPQHF
NA NA TRBJ2-5 TRBV7-2 TGTGCCAGCAGCTTAATGGGGGGTCTCGAGACCCAGTACTTC CASSLMGGLETQYF
TRBD1 NA TRBJ1-5 TRBV9 TGTGCCAGCAGCGTAGACTGGGACAGGGCCCAGCCCCAGCATTTT CASSVDWDRAQPQHF
NA NA TRBJ2-7 TRBV3-1/TRBV3-2 TGTGCCAGCAGCCGCGGACAATACGAGCAGTACTTC CASSRGQYEQYF
NA NA TRBJ1-2 TRBV5-4 TGTGCCAGCAGCTTGGAATTGAGTATCCTTGGCTACACCTTC CASSLELSILGYTF
TRBD2 NA TRBJ2-3 TRBV6-5 TGTGCCAGCAGCCCCGGACTAGCCACAGATACGCAGTATTTT CASSPGLATDTQYF
NA NA TRBJ1-2 TRBV6-5 TGTGCCAGCAGAGCAGGGTTCCAGGGCGGCTACACCTTC CASRAGFQGGYTF
NA once TRBJ2-7 TRBV3-1/TRBV3-2 TGTACCAGCAGCCATGGGACTGTCTACGAGCAGTACTTC CTSSHGTVYEQYF
NA NA TRBJ2-7 TRBV5-1 TGCGCCAGCAGCTTGGGACAGCCCCACGAGCAGTACTTC CASSLGQPHEQYF
NA NA TRBJ2-1 TRBV19 TGTGCCAGTAGCACCTACAATGAGCAGTTCTTC CASSTYNEQFF
TRBD1 NA TRBJ2-7 TRBV7-9 TGTGCCAGCAGCCAATGGGACAGTGATTCCTACGAGCAGTACTTC CASSQWDSDSYEQYF
TRBD1 NA TRBJ2-5 TRBV5-1 TGCGCCAGCAGCCAGACAGGGAACCAAGAGACCCAGTACTTC CASSQTGNQETQYF
NA NA TRBJ1-1 TRBV5-1 TGCGCCAGCAGCCCCCAGTTCTTCCCAGGGGACCGCTTGAACACTGAAGCTTTCTTT CASSPQFFPGDRLNTEAFF
NA NA TRBJ1-1 TRBV6-5 TGTGCCAGCAGCCGGGACACTGAAGCTTTCTTT CASSRDTEAFF
NA NA TRBJ2-2 TRBV10-3 TGTGCCATCAGTGAGTCGAGCGGCGGGGAGCTGTTTTTT CAISESSGGELFF
NA NA TRBJ2-3 TRBV7-9 TGTGCCAGCAGCTTAGCGCAGGGCGCAGATACGCAGTATTTT CASSLAQGADTQYF
TRBD2 NA TRBJ2-2 TRBV27 TGTGCCAGTGCGGGGGGGACCGGGGAGCTGTTTTTT CASAGGTGELFF
TRBD2 NA TRBJ2-1 TRBV4-3 TGCGCCAGCAGCCAAGTTTACGGGGGGGCGGACAATGAGCAGTTCTTC CASSQVYGGADNEQFF
TRBD2 NA TRBJ2-5 TRBV4-1 TGCGCCAGCAGCCAAGAGAGTCGGTTAGCGGGGGGTGATGAGACCCAGTACTTC CASSQESRLAGGDETQYF
TRBD1 NA TRBJ1-1 TRBV29-1 TGCAGCGTTGACCCCCTCGGGACAGGGAACACTGAAGCTTTCTTT CSVDPLGTGNTEAFF